Presented here are 2 T cell receptor beta chains from one specimen sequenced in a study of cytomegalovirus exposure and HLA in healthy donors. Researchers ran the PCR with 60 Vbeta and 13 Jbeta primers. Measured with immunoSEQ multiplex PCR; TCRdb has only the in-frame clones, and not every one. The sample holds roughly 100,000 clones; around 78% are singletons and the top ten take 5.6%. The sample was PBMCs. These receptors all come from a male donor in good health and CMV-seronegative.

Within the sample, this clone is medium-sized. The chain links TRBV18 to TRBJ2-2; D not certain. From germline, CDR1 is KGHSH and CDR2 LQKENI. Trimming left V 9 bases short and J 7 bases short, with 12 bases between. The CDR3 covers 12 residues. The CDR3 DNA sequence: TGTGCCAGTCGCGAGTATGTCGGGGAGCTGTTTTTT. It yields the protein CASREYVGELFF.

This clone has more than one count but fewer than ten. The chain carries TRBV4-3 and TRBJ2-7; D might be TRBD1 (5 bases). The CDR3 contains 13 residues. Trimming stripped 4 bases from V and 7 bases from J, with 14 bases between. Germline CDR1 is LGHNA and CDR2 is YSLEER. The DNA of the CDR3 is TGCGCCAGCAGCCTCCGAATCTCAGGGGAGCAGTACTTC. It encodes CASSLRISGEQYF.